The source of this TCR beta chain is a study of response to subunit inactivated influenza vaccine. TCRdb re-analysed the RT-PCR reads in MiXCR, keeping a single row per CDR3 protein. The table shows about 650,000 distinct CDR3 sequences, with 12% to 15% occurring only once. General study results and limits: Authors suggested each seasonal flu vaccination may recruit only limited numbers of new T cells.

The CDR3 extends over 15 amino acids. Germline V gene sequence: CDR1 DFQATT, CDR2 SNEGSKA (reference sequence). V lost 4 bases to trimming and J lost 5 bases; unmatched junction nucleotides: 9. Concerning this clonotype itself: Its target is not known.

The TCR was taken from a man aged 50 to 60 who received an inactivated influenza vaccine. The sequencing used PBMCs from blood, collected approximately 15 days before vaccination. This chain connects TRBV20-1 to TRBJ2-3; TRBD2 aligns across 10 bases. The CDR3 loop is CSATGAGGLGDTQYF. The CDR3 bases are TGCAGTGCTACCGGAGCGGGGGGGCTTGGAGATACGCAGTATTTT.